This T cell receptor (beta chain) was recovered during a study of early stage breast cancer tumors (dated by TCRdb to 2016 to 2017). Looking at the study overall: Of the roughly 15 invasive breast tumors, about a dozen were found to be estrogen receptor-positive, progesterone receptor-positive and HER2-negative. About 70% of the 12 ER+/PR+/HER2- tumors were invasive ductal carcinomas, while the other four were invasive lobular carcinomas. The samples as a whole yielded 2 million to 3 million detected templates, corresponding to roughly 1.1 million unique clonotypes. On average, each sample had roughly 9.5-fold read coverage.

Turning to this clone: No cognate antigen has been identified for it. Within one base of it there is no much larger clone, and no base qualities were kept.

Here is what the overall study found, with its caveats: Because the cohort was small, a breakdown by tumor subtype could not be done. Compared with adjacent normal breast tissue, tumors had approximately 2.5-fold higher T cell density and higher clonality. Repertoires from blood and normal breast were more alike than repertoires from blood and tumor, and in about 90% of the 16 patients, comparing each tissue with blood separated tumor from normal. Chain pairing and functional markers such as CD4, CD8 and FOXP3 were not captured by bulk genomic DNA sequencing of unsorted cells. Enriched TCRB sequences shared across patients were mostly commonly generated sequences, unlikely to play an important role in the tumor microenvironment.

The study profiled bulk TCR beta-chain repertoires in matched peripheral blood, tumor and adjacent normal breast tissue taken from around 15 patients with early-stage breast cancer. Before surgery, roughly 4.5-11 mL of whole blood was collected into EDTA tubes and then processed within 2 hours. Ficoll-Paque centrifugation in SepMate-50 tubes was used to isolate peripheral blood mononuclear cells. For storage in liquid nitrogen, PBMCs were cryopreserved as aliquots of roughly 1.8 to 4.5 million cells in roughly 90% FBS with about 10% DMSO. The Qiagen AllPrep DNA/RNA Mini kit was used to extract genomic DNA. Each sample was amplified in two independent genomic DNA replicates, using approximately 0.5 ug for blood and around 1.5 ug for tumor or normal breast. TCRB sequencing of genomic DNA was carried out with the ImmunoSeq Intro kit according to the manufacturer's instructions. For absolute quantification, the roughly 30-cycle multiplex PCR included proprietary primers along with spike-in control sequences. An 87-bp fragment spanning the CDR3 and flanking V and J genes was sequenced with single-end 150-bp reads. Each lane of an Illumina MiSeq running version 3.0 chemistry carried seven multiplexed samples, with two replicates apiece. The published analysis was carried out like this. Raw data were processed with the vendor's proprietary pipeline, and both replicates were merged into a single result per sample. A clonotype was defined as productive rearrangements that share the same V-gene family, CDR3 amino acid sequence and J-gene segment. To compute clonality, the normalized Shannon entropy (Pielou evenness) of TCRB abundances was subtracted from 1. T cell density was estimated by dividing total templates by the number of input cells inferred from the DNA input amount. Total repertoire diversity and clonality were estimated with Recon using default parameters. A clonotype was considered tumor-enriched if its abundance in tumor exceeded 0.1% and was at least 32-fold higher than its abundance in normal breast. The table was pulled from immuneACCESS by TCRdb, which kept in-frame rearrangements only. Such tables lose some clones; where checked, under half of the loss comes from unresolved V genes, and the rest has no known cause. The D gene and trimming were derived from the DNA, and the V and J assignments and clone size from that table. In all, the sample holds about 41,000 clones, and approximately 78% of those were seen once. The leading ten clones occupy 7.2% of the sample.

Including cysteine and phenylalanine, the CDR3 has 14 amino acids. Solely the CDR3 DNA is kept, with 42 bases framed from the first base. The junction carries 8 bases between V and J, which are trimmed by 1 base and 0 bases respectively. The CDR1 and CDR2 encoded by the germline V gene are SQVTM and ANQGSEA. Material: blood. The chain joins TRBV29-1 to TRBJ2-3, with a tentative D gene TRBD2 over 6 matching bases. This TCR was recovered from a person in their fifties with breast cancer. The bases are TGCAGCGTTGAAGGGGCGGGGAGCACAGATACGCAGTATTTT. Translated, this is CSVEGAGSTDTQYF.